Listed below are T cell receptor beta chains from one sample, sequenced in a study of OX40 agonist ivuxolimab in advanced cancers. TCRdb keeps only in-frame clones here, not all; method: immunoSEQ multiplex PCR. The data show some 83,000 clones, more than 70% seen once. The sequencing used CD4+ or CD8+ T cells sorted from blood, collected in a trial of the OX40 agonist ivuxolimab. The receptor set was obtained from an adult with an advanced solid tumor such as melanoma, head and neck, liver or kidney cancer. The CDR3 runs from the conserved cysteine through the conserved F or W. A D gene is named only where the DNA matches it firmly. Expanded clones are given a class, and other clones once, few, many or no size at all.

J gene | clone size | V gene | D gene | CDR3 DNA | CDR3 protein
TRBJ2-1 | NA | TRBV7-8 | NA | TGTGCCACCCTTCCGACCGTCAGCTCCTACAATGAGCAGTTCTTC | CATLPTVSSYNEQFF
TRBJ1-4 | NA | TRBV5-1 | TRBD1 | TGCGCCAGCAGCTACGGGGACAGTGAAAAACTGTTTTTT | CASSYGDSEKLFF
TRBJ2-7 | NA | TRBV7-9 | NA | TGTGCCAGCAGCTCCCCAGGCGCCTACGAGCAGTACTTC | CASSSPGAYEQYF
TRBJ2-1 | NA | TRBV14 | NA | TGTGCCAGCAGCCTAGCGGTGAGCTCCTACAATGAGCAGTTCTTC | CASSLAVSSYNEQFF
TRBJ2-3 | NA | TRBV30 | NA | TGTGCCTGGAGTGTACTACTTCAGACAGATACGCAGTATTTT | CAWSVLLQTDTQYF
TRBJ1-2 | once | TRBV10-3 | TRBD1 | TGTGCCATCAGTGAACCCGGGACAGGGGGCTTCTATGGCTACACCTTC | CAISEPGTGGFYGYTF
TRBJ1-3 | NA | TRBV19 | NA | TGTGCCAGTAGTGCTACAATGACGGTGGGAAACACCATATATTTT | CASSATMTVGNTIYF
TRBJ2-4 | NA | TRBV2 | NA | TGTGCCAGCAGTGCTCAGGGGTGGGGGCAGTACTTC | CASSAQGWGQYF
TRBJ1-1 | NA | TRBV7-3 | NA | TGTGCCAGCAGGCGGACGGCCGCTGCTGAAGCTTTCTTT | CASRRTAAAEAFF
TRBJ1-6 | few | TRBV6-6 | NA | TGTGCCAGCACAACGACAGCCGAGAATTCACCCCTCCACTTT | CASTTTAENSPLHF
TRBJ1-2 | NA | TRBV5-6 | NA | TGTGCCAGCAGCTCGTACCGGGACGTCGTGTATGGCTACACCTTC | CASSSYRDVVYGYTF
TRBJ1-2 | NA | TRBV2 | NA | TGTGCCAGCAGTGTCCTCGGGGGGCAGGTCTATGGCTACACCTTC | CASSVLGGQVYGYTF
TRBJ2-5 | once | TRBV7-6 | TRBD2 | TGTGCCAGCAGCCCCCTCGCGCGGATAGCGGGAGGTGGCGAGACCCAGTACTTC | CASSPLARIAGGGETQYF
TRBJ2-3 | NA | TRBV27 | NA | TGTGCCAGCAGTTGGGTTTTGGGAGGTTTAACAGATACGCAGTATTTT | CASSWVLGGLTDTQYF
TRBJ2-7 | NA | TRBV7-9 | NA | TGTGCCAGCAGCATACGATTTTCGGGGCAACGTAGGACCTACGAGCAGTACTTC | CASSIRFSGQRRTYEQYF
TRBJ2-6 | few | TRBV19 | NA | TGTGCCAGTAGTATACCCGGACCTGGGGCCAACGTCCTGACTTTC | CASSIPGPGANVLTF
TRBJ1-2 | NA | TRBV29-1 | NA | TGCAGCGTTGAAGGCGGGGACCGGGGGAACTATGGCTACACCTTC | CSVEGGDRGNYGYTF
TRBJ2-2 | NA | TRBV5-1 | TRBD2 | TGCGCCAGCAGCCCCATCCCGGGGGGAGGAGACACCGGGGAGCTGTTTTTT | CASSPIPGGGDTGELFF
TRBJ1-2 | once | TRBV19 | NA | TGTGCCAGTAGGGATGAAAAAGTCTATGGCTACACCTTC | CASRDEKVYGYTF
TRBJ2-3 | once | TRBV19 | TRBD2 | TGTGCCACCGTCGGACTAGCGGGCGTCCCTACGCAGTATTTT | CATVGLAGVPTQYF
TRBJ1-2 | NA | TRBV11-2 | NA | TGTGCCAGCAGCCTCCAAGAATATGGCTACACCTTC | CASSLQEYGYTF
TRBJ1-1 | NA | TRBV11-3 | NA | TGTGCCAGCCTGGGCGCGGTGAACACTGAAGCTTTCTTT | CASLGAVNTEAFF
TRBJ2-2 | NA | TRBV2 | TRBD1 | TGTGCCAGCAGTGAAGGGACAGGGGGCGCGAACACCGGGGAGCTGTTTTTT | CASSEGTGGANTGELFF
TRBJ1-1 | NA | TRBV29-1 | NA | TGCAGCGTTACCGAACGGGGGAAGAACACTGAAGCTTTCTTT | CSVTERGKNTEAFF
TRBJ2-7 | few | TRBV14 | NA | TGTGCCAGCAGCCAAGATTATGGATCCTACGAGCAGTACTTC | CASSQDYGSYEQYF
TRBJ2-5 | once | TRBV7-2 | NA | TGTGCCAGCAGCACCCCAGGAACGGAGACCCAGTACTTC | CASSTPGTETQYF
TRBJ1-4 | NA | TRBV5-1 | NA | TGCGCCAGCAGCCCTAGGACAGACGCCCCTGAAAAACTGTTTTTT | CASSPRTDAPEKLFF
TRBJ2-1 | NA | TRBV7-2 | TRBD2 | TGTGCCAGCAGCTTAACGTCGGCTAGCGGGAGGGCCACTGAGCAGTTCTTC | CASSLTSASGRATEQFF
TRBJ2-7 | NA | TRBV27 | NA | TGTGCCAGCAGTTTAGACAGTCGGAACTACGAGCAGTACTTC | CASSLDSRNYEQYF
TRBJ2-3 | NA | TRBV7-9 | TRBD2 | TGTGCCAGCAGCTTAGGGGCTAGCGGGGCCACAGATACGCAGTATTTT | CASSLGASGATDTQYF
TRBJ1-2 | NA | TRBV4-3 | TRBD1 | TGCGCCAGCAGCCACCTAGGACAGGGGGATGGCTACACCTTC | CASSHLGQGDGYTF
TRBJ1-2 | NA | TRBV6-1 | NA | TGTGCCAGCAGTCTCCTGTATGGCTACACCTTC | CASSLLYGYTF
TRBJ1-1 | few | TRBV30 | NA | TGTGCCCGGTACAGGTTCACTGAAGCTTTCTTT | CARYRFTEAFF
TRBJ1-2 | once | TRBV5-6 | TRBD1 | TGTGCCAGCAGATGGGACAGGATCCGGGTCGACTATGGCTACACCTTC | CASRWDRIRVDYGYTF
TRBJ2-7 | NA | TRBV6-1 | NA | TGTGCCAGCAGTGGACAGGGAGGACCCTACGAGCAGTACTTC | CASSGQGGPYEQYF
TRBJ1-4 | NA | TRBV6-5 | NA | TGTGCCAGCAGTTACCGGACCTCGGGGGAAAAACTGTTTTTT | CASSYRTSGEKLFF
TRBJ1-2 | NA | TRBV6-1 | NA | TGTGCCAGCAGGGGGGAGGGATGGGACACCTTC | CASRGEGWDTF
TRBJ2-1 | few | TRBV5-1 | NA | TGCGCCAGCAGCTTGGCAGACAATGAGCAGTTCTTC | CASSLADNEQFF
TRBJ1-2 | NA | TRBV7-9 | TRBD1 | TGTGCCAGCGATCGGACAGGGTCAGATGGCTACACCTTC | CASDRTGSDGYTF
TRBJ2-7 | NA | TRBV14 | NA | TGTGCCAGCAGAAGACAGAGCTCCTACGAGCAGTACTTC | CASRRQSSYEQYF
TRBJ2-1 | NA | TRBV7-3 | NA | TGTGCCAGCAGCTCCGGACAGTACAATGAGCAGTTCTTC | CASSSGQYNEQFF
TRBJ2-7 | NA | TRBV5-5 | TRBD1 | TGTGCCAGCAGCTTGGGCGGACAGGGGGTGTACGAGCAGTACTTC | CASSLGGQGVYEQYF
TRBJ1-6 | NA | TRBV27 | NA | TGTGCCAGCAGTTCCCGGGCGGATTCACCCCCCCACTTT | CASSSRADSPPHF
TRBJ2-7 | NA | TRBV5-6 | NA | TGTGCCAGCAGCTTGGAAGCGGAGCAGTACTTC | CASSLEAEQYF
TRBJ1-2 | NA | TRBV4-1 | NA | TGCGCCAGCAGCCAAGAGTATTCAGTTAACTATGGCTACACCTTC | CASSQEYSVNYGYTF
TRBJ1-4 | NA | TRBV6-5 | NA | TGTGCCAGCAGTTACGGGCCGGGGGAAAAACTGTTTTTT | CASSYGPGEKLFF
TRBJ1-5 | NA | TRBV5-6 | NA | TGTGCCAGCAGCTTCGGGTGGGGGCAGGCGGGTCAGCCCCAGCATTTT | CASSFGWGQAGQPQHF
TRBJ1-1 | once | TRBV6-5 | TRBD1 | TGTGCCAGCAGTCGCGTCCCGGGACAGGCTGAAGCTTTCTTT | CASSRVPGQAEAFF
TRBJ1-1 | NA | TRBV6-5 | NA | TGTGCCAGCAGTTACCGTCCCTGGGACACTGAAGCTTTCTTT | CASSYRPWDTEAFF
TRBJ2-7 | NA | TRBV4-1 | TRBD1 | TGCGCCAGCAGCCAAGGGGGACAGGGCGGCGAGCAGTACTTC | CASSQGGQGGEQYF
TRBJ2-1 | NA | TRBV19 | TRBD2 | TGTGCCAGTAGTACCCCCTGGACTAGCGGGGGAGTAGAGCAGTTCTTC | CASSTPWTSGGVEQFF
TRBJ2-5 | NA | TRBV9 | TRBD2 | TGTGCCAGCAGCATCGGGACTAGCGGGGGGGCCCAAGAGACCCAGTACTTC | CASSIGTSGGAQETQYF
TRBJ2-3 | NA | TRBV7-3 | NA | TGTGCCAGCAGCTTAGACTACACAGATACGCAGTATTTT | CASSLDYTDTQYF